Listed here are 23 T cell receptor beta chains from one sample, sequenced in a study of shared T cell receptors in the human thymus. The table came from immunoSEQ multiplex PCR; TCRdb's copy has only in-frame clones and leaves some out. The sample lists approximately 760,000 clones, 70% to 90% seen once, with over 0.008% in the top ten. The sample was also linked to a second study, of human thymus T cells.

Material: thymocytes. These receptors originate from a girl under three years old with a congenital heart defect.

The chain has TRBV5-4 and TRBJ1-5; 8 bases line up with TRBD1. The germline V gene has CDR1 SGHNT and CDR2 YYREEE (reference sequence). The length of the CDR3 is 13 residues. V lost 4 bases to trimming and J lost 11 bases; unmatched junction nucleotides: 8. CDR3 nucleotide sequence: TGTGCCAGCAGCCAGGACAGGGCGGGGGCCCAGCATTTT. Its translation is CASSQDRAGAQHF.

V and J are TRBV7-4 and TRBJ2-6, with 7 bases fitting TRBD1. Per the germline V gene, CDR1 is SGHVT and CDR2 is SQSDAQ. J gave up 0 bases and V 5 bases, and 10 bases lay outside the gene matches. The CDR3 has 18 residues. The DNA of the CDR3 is TGTGCCAGCAGCCCCGTTGTCCAGGGGGACTCTGGGGCCAACGTCCTGACTTTC. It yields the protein CASSPVVQGDSGANVLTF.

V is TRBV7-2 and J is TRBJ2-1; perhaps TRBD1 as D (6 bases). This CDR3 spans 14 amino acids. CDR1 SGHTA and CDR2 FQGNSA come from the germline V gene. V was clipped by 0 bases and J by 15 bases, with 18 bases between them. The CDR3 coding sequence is TGTGCCAGCAGCTTAGCGGCAGGGGAAGGGGAAGCGTTCTTC. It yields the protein CASSLAAGEGEAFF.

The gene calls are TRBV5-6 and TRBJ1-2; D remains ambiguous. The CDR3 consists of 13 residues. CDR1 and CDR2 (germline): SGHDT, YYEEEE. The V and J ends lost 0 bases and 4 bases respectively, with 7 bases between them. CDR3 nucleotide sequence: TGTGCCAGCAGCTTGGAGAGGATCTATGGCTACACCTTC. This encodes CASSLERIYGYTF.

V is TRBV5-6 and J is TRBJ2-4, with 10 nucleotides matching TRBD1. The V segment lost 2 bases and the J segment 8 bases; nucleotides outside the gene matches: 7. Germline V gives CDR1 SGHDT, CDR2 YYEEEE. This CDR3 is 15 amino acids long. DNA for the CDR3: TGTGCCAGCAGCTTACTGGGACAGGGGTTGGACATTCAGTACTTC. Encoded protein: CASSLLGQGLDIQYF.

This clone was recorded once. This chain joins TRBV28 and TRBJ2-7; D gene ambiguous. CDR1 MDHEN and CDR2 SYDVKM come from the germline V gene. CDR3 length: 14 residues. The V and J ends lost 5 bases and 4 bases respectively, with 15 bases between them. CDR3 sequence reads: CASSPYLLWYEQYF. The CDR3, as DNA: TGTGCCAGCAGTCCCTACCTTCTGTGGTACGAGCAGTACTTC.

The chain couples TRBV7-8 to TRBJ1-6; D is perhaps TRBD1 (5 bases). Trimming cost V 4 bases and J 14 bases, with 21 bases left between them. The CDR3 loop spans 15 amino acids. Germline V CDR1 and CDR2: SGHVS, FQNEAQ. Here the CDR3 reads CASSSKVGGRATLHF. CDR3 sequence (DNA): TGTGCCAGCAGCTCTAAAGTGGGGGGTCGGGCGACCCTCCACTTT.

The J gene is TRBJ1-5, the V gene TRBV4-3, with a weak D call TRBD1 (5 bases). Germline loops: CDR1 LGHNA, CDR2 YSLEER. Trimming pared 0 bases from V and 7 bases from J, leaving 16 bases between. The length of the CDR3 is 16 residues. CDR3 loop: CASSQDWRTFQQPQHF. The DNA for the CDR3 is TGCGCCAGCAGCCAAGATTGGCGGACATTCCAACAGCCCCAGCATTTT.

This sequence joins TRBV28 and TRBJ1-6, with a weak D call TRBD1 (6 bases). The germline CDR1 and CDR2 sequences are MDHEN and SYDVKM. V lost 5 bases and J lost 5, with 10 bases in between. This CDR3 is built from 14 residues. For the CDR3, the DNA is TGTGCCAGCAGTCTGCAGGGGAATAATTCACCCCTCCACTTT. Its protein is CASSLQGNNSPLHF.

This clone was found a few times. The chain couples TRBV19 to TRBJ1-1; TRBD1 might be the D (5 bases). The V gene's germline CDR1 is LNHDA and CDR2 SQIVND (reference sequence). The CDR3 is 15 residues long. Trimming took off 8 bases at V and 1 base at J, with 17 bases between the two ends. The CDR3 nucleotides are TGTGCCAGTGCAGAGGGGAGGACCACGAACACTGAAGCTTTCTTT. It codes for CASAEGRTTNTEAFF.

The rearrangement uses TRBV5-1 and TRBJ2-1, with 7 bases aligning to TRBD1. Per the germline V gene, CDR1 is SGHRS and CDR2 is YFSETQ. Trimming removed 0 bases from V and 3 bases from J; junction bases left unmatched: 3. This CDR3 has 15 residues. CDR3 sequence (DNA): TGCGCCAGCAGCTTGGCGGGACAGAGCTACAATGAGCAGTTCTTC. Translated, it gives CASSLAGQSYNEQFF.

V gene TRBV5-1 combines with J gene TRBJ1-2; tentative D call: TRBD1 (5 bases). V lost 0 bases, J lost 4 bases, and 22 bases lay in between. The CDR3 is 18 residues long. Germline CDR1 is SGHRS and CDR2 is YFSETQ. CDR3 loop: CASSLDEGARYPIYGYTF. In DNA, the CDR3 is TGCGCCAGCAGCTTGGACGAAGGGGCGCGGTACCCCATCTATGGCTACACCTTC.

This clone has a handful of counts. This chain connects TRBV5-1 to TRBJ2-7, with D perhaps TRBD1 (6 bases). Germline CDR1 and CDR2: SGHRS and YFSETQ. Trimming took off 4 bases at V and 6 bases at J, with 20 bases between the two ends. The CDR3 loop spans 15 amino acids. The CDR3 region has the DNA TGCGCCAGCAGCACCAGAGGGGGTCCTCTACGCGAGCAGTACTTC. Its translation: CASSTRGGPLREQYF.

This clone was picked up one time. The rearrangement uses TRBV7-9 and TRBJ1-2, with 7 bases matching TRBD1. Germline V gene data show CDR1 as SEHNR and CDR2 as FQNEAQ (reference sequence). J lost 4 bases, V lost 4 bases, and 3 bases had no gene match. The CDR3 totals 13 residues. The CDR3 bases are TGTGCCAGCAGCTCGACAGGGACCTATGGCTACACCTTC. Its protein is CASSSTGTYGYTF. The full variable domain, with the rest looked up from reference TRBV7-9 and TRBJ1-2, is DTGVSQNPRHKITKRGQNVTFRCDPISEHNRLYWYRQTLGQGPEFLTYFQNEAQLEKSRLLSDRFSAERPKGSFSTLEIQRTEQGDSAMYLCASSSTGTYGYTFGSGTRLTVV.

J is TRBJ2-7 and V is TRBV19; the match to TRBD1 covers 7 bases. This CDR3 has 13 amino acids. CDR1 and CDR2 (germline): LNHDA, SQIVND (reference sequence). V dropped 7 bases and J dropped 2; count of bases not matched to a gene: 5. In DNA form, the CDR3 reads TGTGCCAGTAAAGAACAGGGGCCCTACGAGCAGTACTTC. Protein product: CASKEQGPYEQYF.

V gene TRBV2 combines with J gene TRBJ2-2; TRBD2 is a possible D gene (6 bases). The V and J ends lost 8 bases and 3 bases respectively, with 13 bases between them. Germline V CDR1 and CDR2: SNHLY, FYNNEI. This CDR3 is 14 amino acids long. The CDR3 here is CASRDLEYTGELFF. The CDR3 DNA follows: TGTGCCAGCCGGGACTTAGAATACACCGGGGAGCTGTTTTTT.

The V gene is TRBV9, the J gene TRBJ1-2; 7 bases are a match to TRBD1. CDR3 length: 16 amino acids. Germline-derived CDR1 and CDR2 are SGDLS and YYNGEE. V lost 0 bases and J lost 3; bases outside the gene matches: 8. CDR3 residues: CASSVGTGGFDYGYTF. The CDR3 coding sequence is TGTGCCAGCAGCGTAGGGACAGGAGGTTTCGACTATGGCTACACCTTC. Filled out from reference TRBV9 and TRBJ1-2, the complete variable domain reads DSGVTQTPKHLITATGQRVTLRCSPRSGDLSVYWYQQSLDQGLQFLIQYYNGEERAKGNILERFSAQQFPDLHSELNLSSLELGDSALYFCASSVGTGGFDYGYTFGSGTRLTVV.

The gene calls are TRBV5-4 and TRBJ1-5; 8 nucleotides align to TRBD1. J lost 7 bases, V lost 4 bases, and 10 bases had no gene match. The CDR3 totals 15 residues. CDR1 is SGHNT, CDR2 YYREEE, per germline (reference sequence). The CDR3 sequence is CASSEAGQEDQPQHF. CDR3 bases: TGTGCCAGCAGCGAGGCGGGACAGGAGGACCAGCCCCAGCATTTT.

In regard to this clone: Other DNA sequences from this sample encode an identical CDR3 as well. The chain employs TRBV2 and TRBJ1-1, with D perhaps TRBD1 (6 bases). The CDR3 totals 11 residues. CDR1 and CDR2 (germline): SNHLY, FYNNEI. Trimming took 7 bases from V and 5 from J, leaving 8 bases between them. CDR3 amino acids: CASTQGTEAFF. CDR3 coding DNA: TGTGCCAGCACCCAGGGGACTGAAGCTTTCTTT.

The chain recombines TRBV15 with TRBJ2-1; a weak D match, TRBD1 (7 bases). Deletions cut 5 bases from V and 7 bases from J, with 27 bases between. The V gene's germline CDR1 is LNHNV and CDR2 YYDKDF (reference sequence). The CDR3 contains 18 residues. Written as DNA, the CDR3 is TGTGCCACCAGCTCACGAAGCCACCTAGGGGGCCGGGGGAATGAGCAGTTCTTC. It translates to CATSSRSHLGGRGNEQFF.

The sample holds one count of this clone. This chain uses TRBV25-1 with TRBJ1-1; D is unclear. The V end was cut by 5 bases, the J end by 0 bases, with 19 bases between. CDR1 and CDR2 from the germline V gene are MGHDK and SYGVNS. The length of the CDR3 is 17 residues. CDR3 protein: CASSIYVLRTLNTEAFF. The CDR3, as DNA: TGTGCCAGCAGTATCTATGTCTTAAGAACCTTGAACACTGAAGCTTTCTTT.

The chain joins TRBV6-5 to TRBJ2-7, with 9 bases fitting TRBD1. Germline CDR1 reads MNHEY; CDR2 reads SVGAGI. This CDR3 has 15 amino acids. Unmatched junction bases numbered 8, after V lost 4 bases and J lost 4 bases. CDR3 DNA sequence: TGTGCCAGCAGTTCAACCGGGACAGGGCCTTACGAGCAGTACTTC. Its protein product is CASSSTGTGPYEQYF.

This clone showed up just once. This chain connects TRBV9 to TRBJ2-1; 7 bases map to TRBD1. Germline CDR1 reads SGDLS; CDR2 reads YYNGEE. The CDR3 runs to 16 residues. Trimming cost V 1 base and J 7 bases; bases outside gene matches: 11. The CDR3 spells CASSVMVRQGVNEQFF. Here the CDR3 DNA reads TGTGCCAGCAGCGTAATGGTGAGGCAGGGGGTGAATGAGCAGTTCTTC.